The T cell receptor (beta chain) under discussion was sequenced for a study of T cell responses to AZD1222 COVID-19 vaccine. Concerning this clone: Its target is unknown. The same CDR3 also results from other DNA sequences found in this sample.

Method: immunoSEQ multiplex PCR; TCRdb's copy keeps in-frame clones and lacks some. The table lists roughly 120,000 clones, about nine tenths of them singletons. Study observations and caveats: Spike-specific TCR breadth and depth went up after people got two AZD1222 doses. White British ancestry dominated among donors, who included more females, and clonal diversity was possibly underestimated. There were vaccine-associated CD4 TCRs across spike, dominant at 160-218 and 743-854.

Germline V gene lookup returns CDR1 SGHKS and CDR2 YYEKEE (reference sequence). Trimming removed 2 bases from V and 0 bases from J, with 6 bases in between. The CDR3 has 14 amino acids. Sequencing was performed on peripheral blood, taken 28 days after the second dose of the MenACWY control vaccine. The gene calls are TRBV5-5 and TRBJ1-3; D gene ambiguous. The receptor was isolated from an adult who received the MenACWY meningococcal vaccine as a control. In nucleotides, the CDR3 is TGTGCCAGCAGCTTTCAGAACTCTGGAAACACCATATATTTT. Encoded protein: CASSFQNSGNTIYF.